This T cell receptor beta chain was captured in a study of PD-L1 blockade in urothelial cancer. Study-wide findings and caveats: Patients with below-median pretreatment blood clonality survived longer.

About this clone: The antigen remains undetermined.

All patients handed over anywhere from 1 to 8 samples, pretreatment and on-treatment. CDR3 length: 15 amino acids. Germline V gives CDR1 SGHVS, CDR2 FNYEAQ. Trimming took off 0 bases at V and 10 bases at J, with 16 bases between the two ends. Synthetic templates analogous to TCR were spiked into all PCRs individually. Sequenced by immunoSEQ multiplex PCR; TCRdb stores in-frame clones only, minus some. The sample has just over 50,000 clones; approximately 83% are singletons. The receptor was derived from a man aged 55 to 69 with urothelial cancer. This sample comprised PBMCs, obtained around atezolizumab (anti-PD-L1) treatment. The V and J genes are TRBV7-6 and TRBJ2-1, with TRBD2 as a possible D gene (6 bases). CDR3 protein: CASSLAPGEVWEQFF. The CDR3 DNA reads TGTGCCAGCAGCTTAGCGCCGGGGGAGGTGTGGGAGCAGTTCTTC.